These 16 T cell receptor beta chains originate from one sample sequenced in a study of vaccination and CD4 T cells after COVID-19. Which antigens these TCRs recognize remains unknown. Sequencing of the DNA from cultured CD4+ T cells was carried out with the Oncomine TCR Beta short-read assay. TCRdb itself ran the PCR reads through MiXCR, one entry per CDR3 protein. The table records 3,500 to 4,000 distinct CDR3 sequences, more than 13% of them present only once. Treatment indicated: roughly 10-day PBMC culture with coronavirus spike peptide pools or control peptides (ViraFEST assay). Specimen: CD4+ T cells from blood, cultured in vitro. These receptors were obtained from a human donor who had recovered from COVID-19.

CDR3 protein: CASKVGTPTGELFF. The CDR3 DNA sequence: TGTGCCTCAAAGGTCGGGACACCTACCGGGGAGCTGTTTTTT. The chain combines TRBV30 with TRBJ2-2; weak D call: TRBD1 (6 bases). The V gene lost 7 bases and the J gene lost 5 bases, with 17 bases spanning the gap. The CDR3 length is 14 residues. Germline V gene lookup returns CDR1 GTSNPN and CDR2 SVGIG (reference sequence).

This chain joins TRBV6-1 and TRBJ2-3, with 13 bases that match TRBD2. Germline V CDR1 and CDR2: MNHNS, SASEGT. The junction had 15 bases not matched to a gene; V was cut back by 11 bases and J by 4 bases. The CDR3 contains 17 residues. The CDR3 nucleotides are TGTGCCGTCTTGAGACTAGCGGGGGGCGGGGCCCCAGATACGCAGTATTTT. Translation gives CAVLRLAGGGAPDTQYF.

By its share, this clonotype is medium-sized. V is TRBV30 and J is TRBJ2-1; D is undetermined. Deletions cut 1 base from V and 7 bases from J, with 14 bases between. Per germline, CDR1 GTSNPN and CDR2 SVGIG (reference sequence). The CDR3 consists of 14 residues. The DNA of the CDR3 is TGTGCCTGGAGTGGGGCCCCTCTTACAAATGAGCAGTTCTTC. Protein: CAWSGAPLTNEQFF. Together with reference TRBV30 and TRBJ2-1, the CDR3 gives the full variable domain: SQTIHQWPATLVQPVGSPLSLECTVEGTSNPNLYWYRQAAGRGLQLLFYSVGIGQISSEVPQNLSASRPQDRQFILSSKKLLLSDSGFYLCAWSGAPLTNEQFFGPGTRLTVL.

The table lists this clonotype with a few counts. The V call is TRBV6-1, the J call TRBJ2-4; D may match TRBD1 or TRBD2 (6 bases each). CDR1 and CDR2 from the germline V gene are MNHNS and SASEGT. This CDR3 contains 16 residues. Deletions cut 5 bases from V and 1 base from J, with 15 bases between. The DNA for the CDR3 is TGTGCCAGCAGTCCGGAGGGGGTAAGGGCCAAAAACATTCAGTACTTC. Protein sequence: CASSPEGVRAKNIQYF.

This clonotype was seen more than once but under ten times. V usage is TRBV29-1 and J usage is TRBJ1-1, with D possibly TRBD1 on 6 matching bases. The CDR3 runs to 14 residues. In germline, CDR1 is SQVTM, CDR2 ANQGSEA. V was cut by 7 bases and J by 1 base, with 16 bases left in between. The CDR3 DNA reads as TGCAGCGCCTCCTCCCCAGGGGAGAACACTGAAGCTTTCTTT. Translation: CSASSPGENTEAFF.

This clonotype occurred a few times. CDR3 residues: CASSLVGSGGFDEQFF. DNA for the CDR3: TGTGCCAGCAGCTTAGTGGGGAGCGGGGGGTTCGATGAGCAGTTCTTC. This chain uses TRBV7-8 with TRBJ2-1; TRBD2 agrees at 9 bases. Germline assignment: CDR1 SGHVS and CDR2 FQNEAQ. J was trimmed by 8 bases and V by 1 base; bases with no gene match: 9. The CDR3 is 16 amino acids. Variable domain in full (rest from reference TRBV7-8 and TRBJ2-1): GAGVSQSPRYKVAKRGQDVALRCDPISGHVSLFWYQQALGQGPEFLTYFQNEAQLDKSGLPSDRFFAERPEGSVSTLKIQRTQQEDSAVYLCASSLVGSGGFDEQFFGPGTRLTVL.

The chain employs TRBV11-2 and TRBJ1-4; a weak D match, TRBD1 (5 bases). The CDR3 sequence is 14 residues long. The germline V gene has CDR1 SGHAT and CDR2 FQNNGV. Trimming left V 5 bases short and J 8 bases short, with 15 bases between. CDR3 protein: CASSHRSPGEKLFF. DNA for the CDR3: TGTGCCAGCAGCCACAGGTCTCCAGGGGAAAAACTGTTTTTT.

This clonotype was seen a handful of times. The chain has TRBV30 and TRBJ2-4; 8 bases line up with TRBD1. The trim removed 7 bases at V and 7 bases at J, leaving 6 bases unmatched. This CDR3 is built from 12 residues. The germline CDR1 and CDR2 sequences are GTSNPN and SVGIG (reference sequence). Here the CDR3 DNA reads TGTGCCTCCACAGGGGGATGGAACATTCAGTACTTC. Protein sequence: CASTGGWNIQYF.

This clonotype counts as medium-sized. The CDR3 sequence: CASSLTNTGELFF. CDR3 nucleotide sequence: TGTGCCAGCAGCTTAACGAACACCGGGGAGCTGTTTTTT. The chain uses TRBV7-3 and TRBJ2-2; D is unresolved. V dropped 0 bases and J dropped 1 base, with 0 bases sitting between them. CDR1 is SGHTA, CDR2 FQGTGA, per germline. CDR3 length equals 13 residues.

This clonotype has more than one count but fewer than ten. This chain joins TRBV12-3 or TRBV12-4 and TRBJ1-1, with D possibly TRBD1 on 6 matching bases. The CDR3 contains 13 residues. V lost 4 bases and J 5 bases, leaving 11 bases between the germline ends. The DNA for the CDR3 is TGTGCCAGCAGTTCTCTGACAGGTACTGAAGCTTTCTTT. Translation: CASSSLTGTEAFF.

This clonotype was detected only a few times. V usage is TRBV5-1 and J usage is TRBJ2-2; D perhaps matches TRBD2 (6 bases). CDR1 SGHRS and CDR2 YFSETQ come from the germline V gene. V lost 3 bases and J lost 1, with 7 bases in between. This CDR3 has 14 amino acids. This chain's CDR3 is CASSYGGNTGELFF. The CDR3 DNA reads as TGCGCCAGCAGCTACGGGGGGAACACCGGGGAGCTGTTTTTT.

By share, this clonotype ranks as medium-sized (0.01 to 0.1%). The chain joins TRBV6-1 to TRBJ2-2; D not certain. The ends were cut back, 7 bases at V and 5 bases at J, with 20 bases in the middle. The germline V gene has CDR1 MNHNS and CDR2 SASEGT. The CDR3 extends over 16 amino acids. The CDR3 sequence: CASNQAMGWGTGELFF. CDR3 DNA sequence: TGTGCCAGCAACCAGGCTATGGGTTGGGGTACCGGGGAGCTGTTTTTT.

This clonotype has a handful of counts. The rearrangement links TRBV12-3 or TRBV12-4 to TRBJ1-1, with unresolved D. CDR3 length equals 15 residues. V lost 3 bases, J lost 1 base, and 12 bases lay in between. The CDR3 region has the DNA TGTGCCAGCAGTTTTCTGGGAACCAAGAACACTGAAGCTTTCTTT. This translates into CASSFLGTKNTEAFF.

This clonotype was observed once. V and J are TRBV5-1 and TRBJ2-6; D might be TRBD2 (6 bases). Trimming cost V 4 bases and J 4 bases, with 9 bases left between them. This CDR3 is 14 amino acids long. From germline, CDR1 is SGHRS and CDR2 YFSETQ. This CDR3 reads CASSPGGGANVLTF. CDR3 DNA: TGCGCCAGCAGCCCCGGGGGAGGGGCCAACGTCCTGACTTTC.

The rearrangement uses TRBV2 and TRBJ2-1; 8 bases agree with TRBD2. The length of the CDR3 is 16 residues. In germline, CDR1 is SNHLY, CDR2 FYNNEI. The junction had 6 bases not matched to a gene; V was cut back by 4 bases and J by 1 base. The CDR3 loop reads CASSALAGNSYNEQFF. In DNA form, the CDR3 reads TGTGCCAGCAGTGCCTTAGCGGGGAATTCCTACAATGAGCAGTTCTTC.

This clonotype was seen only a few times. This chain uses TRBV2 with TRBJ1-6; D call uncertain. Germline V CDR1 and CDR2: SNHLY, FYNNEI. V dropped 4 bases and J dropped 10 bases, with 17 bases sitting between them. The CDR3 is made up of 15 amino acids. The DNA for the CDR3 is TGTGCCAGCAGTGGATCACGAAGTAAAGGGTCACCCCTCCACTTT. This codes for CASSGSRSKGSPLHF.